The clone carrying this TCR beta chain was picked up a small number of times. Clones were sequenced by immunoSEQ multiplex PCR, and TCRdb holds only the in-frame ones, with some missing. The sample has around 130,000 clones; about 86% are singletons. The germline V and J ends were trimmed by 0 bases and 4 bases, with 10 bases remaining between them. Germline CDR1 and CDR2: WNHNN and SYGVQD (reference sequence). The CDR3 spans 14 residues. This record comes from a study of T cell responses to AZD1222 COVID-19 vaccine. The clonotype was recovered from an adult in good health. Sequencing was performed on peripheral blood, taken on day 0 of AZD1222 vaccination. This chain joins TRBV10-1 and TRBJ2-7; maybe TRBD1 (6 bases). Written as DNA, the CDR3 is TGCGCCAGCAGTGAGTCGTACAGGGCGTACGAGCAGTACTTC. It translates to CASSESYRAYEQYF.